Here is one TCR beta chain with its context. Original data processing: Reference gene primer amplification yielded estimated nucleated cell counts. Only in-frame clones appear in the TCRdb table, and some are missing; sequencing was by immunoSEQ multiplex PCR. That table is the source of V, J and clone size, and D and trimming were worked out from the DNA. Altogether 130,000 or so clones are present, more than 75% being singletons, with the ten largest covering roughly 18%. This entry belongs to a study of blood T cell repertoires in COVID-19. The germline V gene has CDR1 MDHEN and CDR2 SYDVKM. The V and J ends lost 5 bases and 6 bases, in that order; junction bases with no gene match: 14. The CDR3 has 16 residues.

This receptor was obtained from a woman between 45 and 60 years old who had recovered from COVID-19. The chain carries TRBV28 and TRBJ2-7, with 9 bases aligning to TRBD2. The sequencing input was peripheral blood. CDR3 sequence (DNA): TGTGCCAGCAGTCCCCGGACTAGCGACGGGATAGGCGAGCAGTACTTC. Protein sequence: CASSPRTSDGIGEQYF.